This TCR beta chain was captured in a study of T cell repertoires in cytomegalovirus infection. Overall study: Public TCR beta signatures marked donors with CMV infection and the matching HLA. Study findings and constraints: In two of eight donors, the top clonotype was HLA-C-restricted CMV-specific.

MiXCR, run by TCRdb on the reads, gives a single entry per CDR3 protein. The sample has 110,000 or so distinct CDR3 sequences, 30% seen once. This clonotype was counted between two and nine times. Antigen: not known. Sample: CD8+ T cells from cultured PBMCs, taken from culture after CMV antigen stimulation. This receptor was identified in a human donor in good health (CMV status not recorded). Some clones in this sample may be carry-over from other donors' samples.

CDR3 region: CASSQERGKTYEQYF. CDR3 nucleotide sequence: TGCGCCAGCAGCCAAGAGCGGGGGAAGACCTACGAGCAGTACTTC. The rearrangement uses TRBV4-1 and TRBJ2-7; TRBD2 matches at 7 bases. V lost 0 bases to trimming and J lost 2 bases; unmatched junction nucleotides: 4. CDR1 is MGHRA and CDR2 is YSYEKL in the germline V gene. The CDR3 sequence is 15 residues long.